This T cell receptor beta chain was obtained from a study of blood T cell dynamics during melanoma immunotherapy. V was trimmed by 6 bases and J by 3 bases, leaving 12 bases between them. Germline loops: CDR1 KGHSH, CDR2 LQKENI. This CDR3 is 14 amino acids long. DNA loading was fixed at 350 to 450 ng for all bulk PBMC samples. TCRdb's copy holds only in-frame clones and misses some; the assay was immunoSEQ multiplex PCR. This table holds about 12,000 clones, 65% to 85% found once. Indicated time point: pre-treatment baseline. Blood was drawn before treatment and at week 3 after checkpoint blockade. Patients with prior systemic cancer treatment, concomitant immunosuppressants, or other active malignancies were excluded.

The origin of this receptor is a human donor with melanoma. The genes are TRBV18 and TRBJ1-5; D unresolved. Sample: blood, taken from a patient treated with checkpoint blockade. The CDR3 DNA reads as TGTGCCAGCTCCCAAAGTGGTTTCAATCAGCCCCAGCATTTT. Translating gives CASSQSGFNQPQHF. Complete variable domain (other parts from reference TRBV18 and TRBJ1-5): NAGVMQNPRHLVRRRGQEARLRCSPMKGHSHVYWYRQLPEEGLKFMVYLQKENIIDESGMPKERFSAEFPKEGPSILRIQQVVRGDSAAYFCASSQSGFNQPQHFGDGTRLSIL.